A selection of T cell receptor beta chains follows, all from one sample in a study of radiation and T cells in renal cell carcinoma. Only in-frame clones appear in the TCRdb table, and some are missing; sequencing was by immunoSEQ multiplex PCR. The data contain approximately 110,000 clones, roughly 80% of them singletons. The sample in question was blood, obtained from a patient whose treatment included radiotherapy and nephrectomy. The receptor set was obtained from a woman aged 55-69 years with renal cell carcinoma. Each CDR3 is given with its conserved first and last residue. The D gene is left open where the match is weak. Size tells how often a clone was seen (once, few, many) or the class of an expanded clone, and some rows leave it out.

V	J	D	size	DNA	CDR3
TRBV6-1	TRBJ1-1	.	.	TGTGCCAGCAGAATCACGGAGGCTGACAACACTGAAGCTTTCTTT	CASRITEADNTEAFF
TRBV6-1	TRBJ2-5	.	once	TGTGCCAGCGGCAGGCCTACCGAGACCCAGTACTTC	CASGRPTETQYF
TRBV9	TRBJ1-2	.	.	TGTGCCAGCAGCCAAGGGGTAGGGGCGTATGGCTACACCTTC	CASSQGVGAYGYTF
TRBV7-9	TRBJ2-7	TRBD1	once	TGTGCCAGCAGCTTAGCGGAAGACAGGGCCTACGAGCAGTACTTC	CASSLAEDRAYEQYF
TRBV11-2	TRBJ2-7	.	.	TGTGCCAGCAGCTTAAAGGCAGGAATCACCTACGAGCAGTACTTC	CASSLKAGITYEQYF
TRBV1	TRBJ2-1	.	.	TGCACCAGCAGCCAAGATGGGGAGACTAGAGACCTCCATGAGCAGTTCTTC	CTSSQDGETRDLHEQFF
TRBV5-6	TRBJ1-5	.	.	TGTGCCAGCAGCTTCTTTCAGAGTACATTTAGCAATCAGCCCCAGCATTTT	CASSFFQSTFSNQPQHF
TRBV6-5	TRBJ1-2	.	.	TGTGCCAGCAGCAACCCTACGGGGCAGAATGGCTACACCTTC	CASSNPTGQNGYTF
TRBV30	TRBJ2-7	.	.	TGTGCCTGGAGTGTATACGGGCCTTTCCGCTACGAGCAGTACTTC	CAWSVYGPFRYEQYF
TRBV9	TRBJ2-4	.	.	TGTGCCAGCAGCCCCTCTGCAGGGCGAGCGAACATTCAGTACTTC	CASSPSAGRANIQYF
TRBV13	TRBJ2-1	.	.	TGTGCCAGCAAATCTAATACCTACAATGAGCAGTTCTTC	CASKSNTYNEQFF
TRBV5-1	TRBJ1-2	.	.	TGCGCCAGCAGCACCTCGGGACGGAACTATGGCTACACCTTC	CASSTSGRNYGYTF
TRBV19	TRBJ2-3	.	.	TGTGCCAGTAGCCCGCAACTAGGGGGCACAGATACGCAGTATTTT	CASSPQLGGTDTQYF
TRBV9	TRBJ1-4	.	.	TGTGCCAGCAGCGTAGGCGGGCCGGCCGTGGAGGGACTGTTTTTT	CASSVGGPAVEGLFF
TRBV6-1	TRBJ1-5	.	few	TGTGCCAGCACCTCCTGGGGCAATCAGCCCCAGCATTTT	CASTSWGNQPQHF
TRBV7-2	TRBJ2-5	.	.	TGTGCCAGCAGCTCCGGGGACCGCACCGGAGGAGAGACCCAGTACTTC	CASSSGDRTGGETQYF
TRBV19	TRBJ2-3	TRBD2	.	TGTGCCAGTAGTAGCCCTACCGGGCGGGGGAACACAGATACGCAGTATTTT	CASSSPTGRGNTDTQYF
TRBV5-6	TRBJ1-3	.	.	TGTGCCAGCAGCTTGGGCCCAGGGGACTCTGGAAACACCATATATTTT	CASSLGPGDSGNTIYF
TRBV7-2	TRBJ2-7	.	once	TGTGCCAGCAGCTTAGGGGGTGGCCCCTACGAGCAGTACTTC	CASSLGGGPYEQYF
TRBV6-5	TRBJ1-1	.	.	TGTGCCAGCAGCACCCAGACGGCTACTGAAGCTTTCTTT	CASSTQTATEAFF
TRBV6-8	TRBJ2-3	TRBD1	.	TGTGCCAGCAGTTGTAGACAGGGCGCAGATACGCAGTATTTT	CASSCRQGADTQYF
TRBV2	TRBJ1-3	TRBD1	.	TGTGCCAGCAGTGAACAGGGGGCCATAGTAAACACCATATATTTT	CASSEQGAIVNTIYF
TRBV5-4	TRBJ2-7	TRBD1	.	TGTGCCAGCAGCTTGCAGGACAGGGTCTCCTACGAGCAGTACTTC	CASSLQDRVSYEQYF
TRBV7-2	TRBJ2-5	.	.	TGTGCCAGCAGCCAGCCCCTGCGGGTCCAAGAGACCCAGTACTTC	CASSQPLRVQETQYF
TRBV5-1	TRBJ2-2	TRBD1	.	TGCGCCAGCAGCTTGTTTGCAGGGGGTGCCGGGGAGCTGTTTTTT	CASSLFAGGAGELFF
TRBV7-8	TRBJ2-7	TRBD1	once	TGTGCCAGCAGCTTAGAAACAGGGGTACCCTACGAGCAGTACTTC	CASSLETGVPYEQYF
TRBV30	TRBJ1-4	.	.	TGTGCCTGGAGTGAGGGGCGCAGGAAAGGGGAAAAACTGTTTTTT	CAWSEGRRKGEKLFF
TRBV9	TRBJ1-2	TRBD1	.	TGTGCCAGCAGCGCAGATGGGGGACAGGTCAGTCTCTATGGCTACACCTTC	CASSADGGQVSLYGYTF
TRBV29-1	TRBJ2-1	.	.	TGCAGCGTTGACAGCAGCTCCTACAATGAGCAGTTCTTC	CSVDSSSYNEQFF
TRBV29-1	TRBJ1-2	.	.	TGCAGCGTTGACGGGTGGACGGGCGGCTACACCTTC	CSVDGWTGGYTF
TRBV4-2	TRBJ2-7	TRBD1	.	TGTGCCAGCAGCCAAGTTGTACAGGGGGCCTACGAGCAGTACTTC	CASSQVVQGAYEQYF
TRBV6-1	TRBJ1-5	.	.	TGTGCCAGAGGGGGGGGGAGCAATCAGCCCCAGCATTTT	CARGGGSNQPQHF
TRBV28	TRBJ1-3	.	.	TGTGCCACCCGTGGTGGAAACACCATATATTTT	CATRGGNTIYF
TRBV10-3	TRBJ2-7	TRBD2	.	TGTGCCATCAGTTGGACAGGGCCCCTAGCGGGAGGGTCCTACGAGCAGTACTTC	CAISWTGPLAGGSYEQYF
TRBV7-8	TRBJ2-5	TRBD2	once	TGTGCCAGCAGCTTAGAGAGGACTAGCGGGGGGCCAAAGACCCAGTACTTC	CASSLERTSGGPKTQYF
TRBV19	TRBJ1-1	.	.	TGTGCCAGTAGTCAACAGCGGAACACTGAAGCTTTCTTT	CASSQQRNTEAFF
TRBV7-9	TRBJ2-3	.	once	TGTGCCAGCAGCCGCCCAGGAGATACGCAGTATTTT	CASSRPGDTQYF
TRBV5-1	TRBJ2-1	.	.	TGCGCCAGCAGCTTGGATGTCCCCGGTGAGCAGTTCTTC	CASSLDVPGEQFF
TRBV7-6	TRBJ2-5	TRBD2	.	TGTGCCAGCAGCTTAGCGCTAGCGGGGGGGCAAGAGACCCAGTACTTC	CASSLALAGGQETQYF
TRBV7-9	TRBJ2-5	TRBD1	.	TGTGCCAGCAGCCCCCCCGGGACAGGGATCGGGACCCAGTACTTC	CASSPPGTGIGTQYF
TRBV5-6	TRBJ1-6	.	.	TGTGCCAGCAGCTTCCTACAGAATAATTCACCCCTCCACTTT	CASSFLQNNSPLHF
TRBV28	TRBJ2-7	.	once	TGTGCCAGCAGCCCTCAGGTCGGTGCCTTGGCCTACGAGCAGTACTTC	CASSPQVGALAYEQYF
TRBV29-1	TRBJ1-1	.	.	TGCAGCGTTGAACTGGGTACTGAAGCTTTCTTT	CSVELGTEAFF
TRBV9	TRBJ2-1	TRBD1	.	TGTGCCAGCAGCGCGTACAGGGGGAATGAGCAGTTCTTC	CASSAYRGNEQFF
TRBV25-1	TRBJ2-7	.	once	TGTGCCAGCAGTGAAGGGGACTTGGGCGAGCAGTACTTC	CASSEGDLGEQYF
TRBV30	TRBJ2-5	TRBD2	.	TGTGCCTGGAGTCGGACTAGGCCGCAAGGGACCCAGTACTTC	CAWSRTRPQGTQYF
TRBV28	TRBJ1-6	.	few	TGTGCCAGCAGTTTATCGACGGAGCTCCACTTT	CASSLSTELHF
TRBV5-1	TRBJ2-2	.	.	TGCGCCAGCAGCTTGGATCGGGCGACCGGGGAGCTGTTTTTT	CASSLDRATGELFF
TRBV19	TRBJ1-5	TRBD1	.	TGTGCCAGTAGTATCGGACAGGCCCGGGGTCAGCCCCAGCATTTT	CASSIGQARGQPQHF
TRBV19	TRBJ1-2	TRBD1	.	TGTGCCAGTAGTCTGGGGACAGGGGGAGCTTATGGCTACACCTTC	CASSLGTGGAYGYTF
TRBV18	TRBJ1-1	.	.	TGTGCCAGCTCCTCGAGGGGGGGGAACACTGAAGCTTTCTTT	CASSSRGGNTEAFF
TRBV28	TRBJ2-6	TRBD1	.	TGTGCCAGCAGTTTCAGGGGGCTAAGGACCGGGGCCAACGTCCTGACTTTC	CASSFRGLRTGANVLTF
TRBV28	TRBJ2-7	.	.	TGTGCCAGCAGTTTCCTCTCCTACGAGCAGTACTTC	CASSFLSYEQYF
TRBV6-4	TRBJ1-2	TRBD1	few	TGTGCCAGCAGCGCCTGGACAGGGAGCTATGGCTACACCTTC	CASSAWTGSYGYTF
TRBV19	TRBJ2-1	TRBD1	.	TGTGCCAGTAGTATGGGGACAGCAGCAAACTCCTACAATGAGCAGTTCTTC	CASSMGTAANSYNEQFF
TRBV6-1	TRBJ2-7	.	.	TGTGCCAGCGTGGCCGATCTCTACGAGCAGTACTTC	CASVADLYEQYF
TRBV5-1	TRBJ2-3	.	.	TGCGCCAGCAGCTTGGAAACGCCTGTTGCAGATACGCAGTATTTT	CASSLETPVADTQYF